A single sample is the source of the 2 T cell receptor beta chains below, sequenced in a study of T cell repertoires in cytomegalovirus infection. TCRdb used MiXCR to reprocess the reads, holding one entry per CDR3 protein. The table records approximately 500,000 distinct CDR3 sequences, around 11% of them present only once. The specimen was PBMCs. The receptors stem from a human donor in good health (CMV status not recorded). Some clones in this sample may be carry-over from other donors' samples.

This clonotype was seen at least ten times. The chain is built from TRBV7-3 and TRBJ1-3; 10 positions agree with TRBD1. The CDR3 loop spans 16 amino acids. Trimming removed 5 bases from V and 3 bases from J; junction bases left unmatched: 7. Germline V lookup: CDR1 SGHTA, CDR2 FQGTGA. The CDR3 bases are TGTGCCAGCAGCCCTCAGGGACAGGGGTTTGGAAACACCATATATTTT. This translates into CASSPQGQGFGNTIYF.

This clonotype was counted a few times. The chain links TRBV9 to TRBJ1-2; maybe TRBD1 (5 bases). CDR1 SGDLS and CDR2 YYNGEE come from the germline V gene. The CDR3 is 15 residues long. V lost 4 bases to trimming and J lost 8 bases, with 21 bases between them. The CDR3 is CASSPGTGGRWGYTF. CDR3 nucleotide sequence: TGTGCCAGCAGCCCTGGGACGGGTGGCCGCTGGGGCTACACCTTC.